This T cell receptor beta chain derives from a study of cytomegalovirus exposure and HLA in healthy donors. The V and J ends lost 6 bases and 8 bases, in that order; junction bases with no gene match: 3. The germline V gene has CDR1 GTSNPN and CDR2 SVGIG (reference sequence). The CDR3 spans 11 residues. Primers included in the PCR were 60 Vbeta and 13 Jbeta primers. Assay: immunoSEQ multiplex PCR; the TCRdb copy retains only in-frame clones and omits some. This sample contains 30,000 to 35,000 clones. The receptor's source is a middle-aged woman in good health and CMV-seropositive. The chain employs TRBV30 and TRBJ2-3, with 9 bases that match TRBD2. Material for sequencing was PBMCs. CDR3: CACNSGSTQYF. DNA of the CDR3: TGTGCCTGCAATAGCGGGAGTACGCAGTATTTT.